The sequence of this T cell receptor beta chain was determined in a study of beta chain features in type 1 diabetes. Study as a whole: Sorted cells examined across all samples numbered 85 million to 130 million. Study findings and constraints: Patients and controls would be equally affected if PCR favored shorter templates. There was a moderate but significant shortening of TCRB CDR3s in all four CD4+ subsets of Type 1 diabetes patients.

Regarding this clone: The antigen remains unidentified.

The CDR3 consists of 14 residues. The germline gives CDR1 SGHTA, CDR2 FQGNSA. Deletions cut 3 bases from V and 8 bases from J, with 13 bases between. cDNA synthesis used the whole RNA isolate, giving expressed TCRB sequences. Data came from immunoSEQ multiplex PCR; TCRdb stores just in-frame clones and leaves some out. The data contain around 280,000 clones, over 12% of them singletons. The sample taken for sequencing was naive CD4+ T cells from blood. V gene TRBV7-2 combines with J gene TRBJ2-2; possible D gene TRBD2, 5 bases. This TCR was sampled from a man aged 18 to 29 with type 1 diabetes. The CDR3 sequence: CASSLERSVGELFF. CDR3 DNA sequence: TGTGCCAGCAGCTTGGAGCGGTCGGTAGGGGAGCTGTTTTTT.